The 11 T cell receptor beta chains below all came from one sample that was sequenced in a study of blood T cell repertoires in COVID-19. Profiled with immunoSEQ multiplex PCR; TCRdb holds only in-frame clones, not every one. Here the sample spans more than 85,000 clones, approximately 78% being singletons. Sequenced material: peripheral blood. Receptor source: a man between 60 and 70 years old with active or convalescent COVID-19.

The chain uses TRBV7-2 and TRBJ1-5; the D gene is possibly TRBD1 (5 bases). Between the trimmed V and J ends, which lost 6 bases and 0 bases, there was a span of 12 bases. The CDR3 is 15 amino acids. Germline V lookup: CDR1 SGHTA, CDR2 FQGNSA. The CDR3 DNA follows: TGTGCCAGCAGTCCAGGGTCTTATAGCAATCAGCCCCAGCATTTT. Its translation is CASSPGSYSNQPQHF.

The CDR3 region has the DNA TGCGCCAGCAGCCCGGGACTAGCGGGAGACAATGAGCAGTTCTTC. Protein: CASSPGLAGDNEQFF. This chain connects TRBV4-3 to TRBJ2-1, with 14 bases matching TRBD2. Germline assignment: CDR1 LGHNA and CDR2 YSLEER. The CDR3 is 15 residues long. V gave up 4 bases and J gave up 5 bases; unmatched junction bases: 1.

This chain uses TRBV4-3 with TRBJ2-1; 14 bases align to TRBD2. The germline gives CDR1 LGHNA, CDR2 YSLEER. The CDR3 contains 15 residues. V trimming: 5 bases; J trimming: 9 bases; junction bases outside the gene matches: 6. Here the CDR3 reads CASSKGLAGVVEQFF. CDR3 sequence (DNA): TGCGCCAGCAGCAAGGGACTAGCGGGAGTTGTTGAGCAGTTCTTC.

This chain links TRBV5-1 with TRBJ2-2, with 8 bases aligning to TRBD2. After removal of 2 bases from V and 4 bases from J, the junction contained 4 bases not matched to a gene. The CDR3 has 15 amino acids. The germline V gene encodes CDR1 SGHRS and CDR2 YFSETQ. CDR3 region: CASSFSTSGTGELFF. CDR3 nucleotides: TGCGCCAGCAGCTTTTCAACTAGCGGCACCGGGGAGCTGTTTTTT.

The CDR3 is CASSPGAGMNTEAFF. In DNA form, the CDR3 reads TGTGCCAGCTCACCTGGCGCGGGCATGAACACTGAAGCTTTCTTT. V and J are TRBV18 and TRBJ1-1; D gene unclear. The germline CDR1 and CDR2 sequences are KGHSH and LQKENI. The CDR3 loop spans 15 amino acids. V lost 3 bases, J lost 0 bases, and 11 bases lay in between.

This clone was recorded a few times. V gene TRBV28 combines with J gene TRBJ2-3; TRBD1 aligns across 8 bases. Unmatched junction bases numbered 9, after V lost 5 bases and J lost 5 bases. The germline CDR1 and CDR2 sequences are MDHEN and SYDVKM. This CDR3 has 15 residues. The CDR3 loop is CASSRPGTGIDTQYF. CDR3 in DNA: TGTGCCAGCAGTCGTCCGGGGACAGGAATAGATACGCAGTATTTT.

This clone was counted only a few times. This sequence joins TRBV18 and TRBJ2-1; 9 nucleotides line up with TRBD2. Germline V gene data show CDR1 as KGHSH and CDR2 as LQKENI. The V segment lost 1 base and the J segment 5 bases; nucleotides outside the gene matches: 6. This CDR3 spans 16 amino acids. CDR3 sequence reads: CASSPRRTSAHNEQFF. The CDR3 nucleotides read TGTGCCAGCTCACCACGAAGGACTAGCGCTCACAATGAGCAGTTCTTC.

The V and J genes are TRBV28 and TRBJ2-7, with a possible D match to TRBD1 (5 bases). V was cut by 4 bases and J by 5 bases, with 12 bases left in between. The CDR3 loop spans 13 amino acids. Germline CDR1 is MDHEN and CDR2 is SYDVKM. CDR3 residues: CASSSYVGHEQYF. Here the CDR3 DNA reads TGTGCCAGCAGTTCCTATGTGGGGCACGAGCAGTACTTC.

This rearrangement joins TRBV18 to TRBJ2-7; 8 nucleotides line up with TRBD1. CDR3 length: 12 amino acids. J was trimmed by 6 bases and V by 5 bases; bases with no gene match: 3. CDR1 KGHSH and CDR2 LQKENI come from the germline V gene. CDR3 in DNA: TGTGCCAGCTCAGCGACAGGGGCCGAGCAGTACGTC. This translates into CASSATGAEQYV.

The chain couples TRBV11-2 to TRBJ2-7, with a tentative D call TRBD1 (5 bases). V lost 1 base and J 3 bases, leaving 13 bases between the germline ends. There are 15 residues in the CDR3. Looked up from germline, CDR1 is SGHAT and CDR2 is FQNNGV. The CDR3 sequence is CASSLGRQTVYEQYF. The CDR3 DNA follows: TGTGCCAGCAGCTTAGGAAGACAGACAGTCTACGAGCAGTACTTC. Full variable domain (missing parts from reference TRBV11-2 and TRBJ2-7): EAGVAQSPRYKIIEKRQSVAFWCNPISGHATLYWYQQILGQGPKLLIQFQNNGVVDDSQLPKDRFSAERLKGVDSTLKIQPAKLEDSAVYLCASSLGRQTVYEQYFGPGTRLTVT.

The chain combines TRBV12-3 or TRBV12-4 with TRBJ2-3, with no clear D. The CDR3 has 13 amino acids. V was shortened by 3 bases and J by 4 bases, with 8 bases between the two germline ends. CDR3 protein: CASSLLVADTQYF. The CDR3, as DNA: TGTGCCAGCAGTTTGTTAGTAGCAGATACGCAGTATTTT.